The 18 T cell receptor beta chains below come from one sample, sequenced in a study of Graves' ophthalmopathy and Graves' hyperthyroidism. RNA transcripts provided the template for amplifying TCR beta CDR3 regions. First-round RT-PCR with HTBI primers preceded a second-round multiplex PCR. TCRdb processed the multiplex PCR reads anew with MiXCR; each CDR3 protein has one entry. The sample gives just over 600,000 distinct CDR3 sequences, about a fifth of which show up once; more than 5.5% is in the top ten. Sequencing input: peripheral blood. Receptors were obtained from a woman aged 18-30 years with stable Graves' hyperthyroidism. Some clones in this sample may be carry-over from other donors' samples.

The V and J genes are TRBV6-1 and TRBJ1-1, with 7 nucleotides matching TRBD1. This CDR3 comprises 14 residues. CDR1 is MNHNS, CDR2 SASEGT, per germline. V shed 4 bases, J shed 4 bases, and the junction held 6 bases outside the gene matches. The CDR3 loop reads CASSATGQSTEAFF. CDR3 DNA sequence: TGTGCCAGCAGTGCGACGGGACAGAGCACTGAAGCTTTCTTT.

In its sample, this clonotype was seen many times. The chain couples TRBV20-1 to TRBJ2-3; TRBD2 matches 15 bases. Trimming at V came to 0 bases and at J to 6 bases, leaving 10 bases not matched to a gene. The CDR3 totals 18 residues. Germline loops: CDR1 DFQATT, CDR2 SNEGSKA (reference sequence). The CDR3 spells CSARDLGTSGGRTDTQYF. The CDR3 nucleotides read TGCAGTGCTAGAGATCTAGGGACTAGCGGGGGGCGGACGGATACGCAGTATTTT.

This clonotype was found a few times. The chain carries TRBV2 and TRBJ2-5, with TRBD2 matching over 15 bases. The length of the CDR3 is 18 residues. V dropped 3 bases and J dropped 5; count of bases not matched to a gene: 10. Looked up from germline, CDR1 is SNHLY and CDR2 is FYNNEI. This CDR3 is CASSDPLGLAGGPETQYF. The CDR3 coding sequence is TGTGCCAGCAGTGACCCATTAGGACTAGCGGGGGGGCCGGAGACCCAGTACTTC.

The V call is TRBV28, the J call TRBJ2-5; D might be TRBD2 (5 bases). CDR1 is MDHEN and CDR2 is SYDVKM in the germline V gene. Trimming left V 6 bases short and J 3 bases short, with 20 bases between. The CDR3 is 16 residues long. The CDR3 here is CASSPRGPTREETQYF. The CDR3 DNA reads TGTGCCAGCAGCCCGCGCGGGCCCACACGGGAAGAGACCCAGTACTTC.

This CDR3 is CASSAQGAAGYGYTF. The CDR3 coding sequence is TGTGCCAGTAGTGCCCAGGGCGCCGCCGGCTATGGCTACACCTTC. J is TRBJ1-2 and V is TRBV19, with D perhaps matching TRBD1 (5 bases). This CDR3 has 15 amino acids. The V and J ends lost 5 bases and 4 bases respectively, with 17 bases between them. Germline V gene lookup returns CDR1 LNHDA and CDR2 SQIVND (reference sequence).

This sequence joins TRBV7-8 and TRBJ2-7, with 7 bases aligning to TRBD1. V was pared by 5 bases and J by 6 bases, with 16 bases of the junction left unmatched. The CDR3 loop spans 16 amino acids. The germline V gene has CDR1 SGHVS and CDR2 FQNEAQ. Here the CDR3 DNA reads TGTGCCAGCAGCATATCTACCGACAGGGCCATGATCGAGCAGTACTTC. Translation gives CASSISTDRAMIEQYF.

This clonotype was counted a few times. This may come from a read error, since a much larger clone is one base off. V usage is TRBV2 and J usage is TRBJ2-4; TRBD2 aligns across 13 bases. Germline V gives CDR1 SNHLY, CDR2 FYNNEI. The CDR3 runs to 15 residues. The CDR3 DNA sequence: TGTGCCAGCACGGGACTAGCGGGAACCAAAAACACTCAGTACTTC. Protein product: CASTGLAGTKNTQYF.

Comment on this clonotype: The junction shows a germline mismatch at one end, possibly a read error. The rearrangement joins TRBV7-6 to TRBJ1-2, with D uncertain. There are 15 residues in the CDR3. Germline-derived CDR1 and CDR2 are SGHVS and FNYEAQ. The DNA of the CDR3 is TGTGCCACCTACCCGCGGGCCGTCTCCAACTATGGTTACACCTTC. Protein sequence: CATYPRAVSNYGYTF.

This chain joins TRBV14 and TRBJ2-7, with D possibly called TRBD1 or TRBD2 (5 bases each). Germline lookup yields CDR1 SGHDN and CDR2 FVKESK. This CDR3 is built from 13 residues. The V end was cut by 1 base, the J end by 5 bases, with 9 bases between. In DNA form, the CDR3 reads TGTGCCAGCAGCCAAGGGGGGACCAACGAGCAGTACTTC. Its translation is CASSQGGTNEQYF.

Here the CDR3 reads CAWSVRAGLRSYEQYF. The CDR3, as DNA: TGTGCCTGGAGTGTAAGGGCAGGGCTGAGATCGTACGAGCAGTACTTC. The rearrangement joins TRBV30 to TRBJ2-7, with a weak D call TRBD1 (5 bases). This CDR3 is 16 amino acids long. In germline, CDR1 is GTSNPN, CDR2 SVGIG (reference sequence). The V end was cut by 0 bases, the J end by 4 bases, with 19 bases between.

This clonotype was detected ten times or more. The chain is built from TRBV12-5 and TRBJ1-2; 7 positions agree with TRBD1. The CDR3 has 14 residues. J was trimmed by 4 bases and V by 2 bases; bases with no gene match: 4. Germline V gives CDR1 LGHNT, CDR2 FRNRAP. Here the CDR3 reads CASGLPQGTYGYTF. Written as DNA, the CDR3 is TGTGCTAGTGGTTTGCCACAGGGGACCTATGGCTACACCTTC.

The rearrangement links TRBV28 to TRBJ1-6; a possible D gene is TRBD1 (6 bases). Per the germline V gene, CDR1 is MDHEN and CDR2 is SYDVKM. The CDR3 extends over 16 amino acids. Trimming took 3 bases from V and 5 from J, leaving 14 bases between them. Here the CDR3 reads CASSLLGGNNNSPLHF. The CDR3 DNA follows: TGTGCCAGCAGTTTGTTAGGGGGGAACAATAATTCACCCCTCCACTTT.

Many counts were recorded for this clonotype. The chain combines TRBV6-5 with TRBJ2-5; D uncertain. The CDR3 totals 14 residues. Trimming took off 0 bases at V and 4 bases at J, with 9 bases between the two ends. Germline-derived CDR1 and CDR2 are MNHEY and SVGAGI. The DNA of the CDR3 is TGTGCCAGCAGTTACTCGGCACATGCAGAGACCCAGTACTTC. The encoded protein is CASSYSAHAETQYF.

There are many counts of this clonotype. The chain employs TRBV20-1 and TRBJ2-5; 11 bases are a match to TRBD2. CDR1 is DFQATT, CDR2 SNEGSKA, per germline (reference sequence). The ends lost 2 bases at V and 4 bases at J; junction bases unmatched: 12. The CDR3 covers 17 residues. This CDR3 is CSARTRLAGTPVETQYF. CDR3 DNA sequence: TGCAGTGCTAGAACCCGACTAGCGGGGACTCCCGTAGAGACCCAGTACTTC.

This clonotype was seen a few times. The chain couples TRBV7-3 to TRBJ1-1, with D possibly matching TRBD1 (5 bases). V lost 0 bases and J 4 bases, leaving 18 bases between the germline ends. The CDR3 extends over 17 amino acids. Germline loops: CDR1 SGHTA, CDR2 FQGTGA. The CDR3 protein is CASSLTPGDRGGTEAFF. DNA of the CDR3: TGTGCCAGCAGCTTAACCCCTGGGGATAGGGGCGGCACTGAAGCTTTCTTT.

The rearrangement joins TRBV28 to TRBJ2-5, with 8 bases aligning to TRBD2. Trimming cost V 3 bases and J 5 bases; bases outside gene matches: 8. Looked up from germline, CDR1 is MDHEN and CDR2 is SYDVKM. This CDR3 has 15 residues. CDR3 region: CASSFGAGERETQYF. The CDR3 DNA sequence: TGTGCCAGCAGTTTCGGAGCGGGGGAGCGGGAGACCCAGTACTTC.

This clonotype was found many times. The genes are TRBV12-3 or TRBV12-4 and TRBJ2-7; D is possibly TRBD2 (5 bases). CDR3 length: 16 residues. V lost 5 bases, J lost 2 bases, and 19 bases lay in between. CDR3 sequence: CASSPTPGSGPYEQYF. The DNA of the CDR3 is TGTGCCAGCAGTCCCACCCCGGGCAGCGGACCCTACGAGCAGTACTTC.

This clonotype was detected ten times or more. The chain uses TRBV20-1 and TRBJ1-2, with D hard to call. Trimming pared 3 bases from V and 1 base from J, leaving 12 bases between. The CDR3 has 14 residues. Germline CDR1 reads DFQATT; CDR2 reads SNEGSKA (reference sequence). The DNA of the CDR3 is TGCAGTGCTAGGCGAGAGGCCCTTAACTATGGCTACACCTTC. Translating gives CSARREALNYGYTF.